The entry below describes one TCR beta chain. This entry is derived from a study of blood T cell repertoires in COVID-19. Study summary: Whether acute or convalescent, the COVID-19 samples came from the United States, Italy and Spain.

TCRdb keeps only in-frame clones here, not all; method: immunoSEQ multiplex PCR. The sample lists approximately 290,000 clones; around 82% were seen once. This CDR3 has 15 residues. Looked up from germline, CDR1 is SNHLY and CDR2 is FYNNEI. With V trimmed by 6 bases and J by 2 bases, 7 bases remained unmatched. A Seattle source enrolled patients during active infection and followed them longitudinally. Input material: peripheral blood. The chain employs TRBV2 and TRBJ1-3; 7 bases align to TRBD1. This clonotype was obtained from a human donor with COVID-19, enrolled during active disease. The donor label of this sample is uncertain. The CDR3 region has the DNA TGTGCCAGCAGAGAGACAACAGGGGCTGGAAACACCATATATTTT. Its translation is CASRETTGAGNTIYF.